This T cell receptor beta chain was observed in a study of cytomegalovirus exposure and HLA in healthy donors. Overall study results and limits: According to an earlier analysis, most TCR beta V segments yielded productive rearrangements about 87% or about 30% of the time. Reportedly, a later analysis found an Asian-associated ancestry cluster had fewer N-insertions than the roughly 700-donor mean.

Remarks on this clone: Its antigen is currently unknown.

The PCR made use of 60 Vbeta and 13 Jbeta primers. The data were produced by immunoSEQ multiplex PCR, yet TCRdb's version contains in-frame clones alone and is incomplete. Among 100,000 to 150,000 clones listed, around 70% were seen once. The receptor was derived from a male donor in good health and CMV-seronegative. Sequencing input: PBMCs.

CDR3 DNA: TGTGCCAGCAGCCAAGAACACAGCTCTGGAAACACCATATATTTT. As protein: CASSQEHSSGNTIYF. The V call is TRBV4-2, the J call TRBJ1-3; unclear D gene. The germline gives CDR1 LGHNA, CDR2 YNFKEQ. The CDR3 loop spans 15 amino acids. V lost 0 bases and J 0 bases, leaving 6 bases between the germline ends.